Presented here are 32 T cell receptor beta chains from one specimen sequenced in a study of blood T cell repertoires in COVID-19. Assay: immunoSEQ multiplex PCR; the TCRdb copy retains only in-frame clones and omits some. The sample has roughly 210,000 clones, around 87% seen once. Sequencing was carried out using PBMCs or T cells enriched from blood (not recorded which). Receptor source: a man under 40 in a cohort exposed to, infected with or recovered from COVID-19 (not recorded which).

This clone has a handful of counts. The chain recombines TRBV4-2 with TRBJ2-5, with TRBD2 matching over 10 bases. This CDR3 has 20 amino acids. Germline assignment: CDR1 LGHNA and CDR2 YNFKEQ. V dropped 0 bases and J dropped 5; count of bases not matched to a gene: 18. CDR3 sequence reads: CASSQEVDGLSSGRQETQYF. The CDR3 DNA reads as TGTGCCAGCAGCCAAGAAGTGGATGGACTATCTAGCGGGAGACAGGAGACCCAGTACTTC.

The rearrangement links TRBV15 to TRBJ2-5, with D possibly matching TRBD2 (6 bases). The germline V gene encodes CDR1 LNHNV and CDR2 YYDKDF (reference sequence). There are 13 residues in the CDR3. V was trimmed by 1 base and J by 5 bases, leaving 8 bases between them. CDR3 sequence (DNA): TGTGCCACCAGCAGAGTAGGAGGGGAGACCCAGTACTTC. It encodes CATSRVGGETQYF.

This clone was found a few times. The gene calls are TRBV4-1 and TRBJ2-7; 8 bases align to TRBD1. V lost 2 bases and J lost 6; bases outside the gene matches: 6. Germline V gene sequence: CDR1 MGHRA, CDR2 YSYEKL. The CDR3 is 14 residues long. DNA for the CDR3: TGCGCCAGCAGCCAACGGGACAGGCAGGGCGAGCAGTACTTC. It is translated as CASSQRDRQGEQYF.

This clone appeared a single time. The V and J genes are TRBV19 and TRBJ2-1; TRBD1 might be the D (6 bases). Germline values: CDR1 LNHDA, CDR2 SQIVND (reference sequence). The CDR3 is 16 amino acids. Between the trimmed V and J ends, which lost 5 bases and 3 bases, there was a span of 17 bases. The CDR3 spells CASSHLDRTFYNEQFF. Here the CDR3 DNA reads TGTGCCAGTAGTCACCTGGACAGAACTTTCTACAATGAGCAGTTCTTC.

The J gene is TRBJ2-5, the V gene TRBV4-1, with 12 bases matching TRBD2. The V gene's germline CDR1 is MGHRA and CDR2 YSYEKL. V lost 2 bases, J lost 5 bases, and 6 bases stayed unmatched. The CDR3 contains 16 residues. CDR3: CASSQPYGTSGETQYF. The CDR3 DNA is TGCGCCAGCAGCCAACCGTACGGGACTAGCGGGGAGACCCAGTACTTC.

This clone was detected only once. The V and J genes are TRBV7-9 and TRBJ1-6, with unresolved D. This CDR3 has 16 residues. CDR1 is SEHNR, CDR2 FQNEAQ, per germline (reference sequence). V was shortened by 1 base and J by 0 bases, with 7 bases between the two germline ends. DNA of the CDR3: TGTGCCAGCAGCTTAGATGGTAGCTCCTATAATTCACCCCTCCACTTT. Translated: CASSLDGSSYNSPLHF.

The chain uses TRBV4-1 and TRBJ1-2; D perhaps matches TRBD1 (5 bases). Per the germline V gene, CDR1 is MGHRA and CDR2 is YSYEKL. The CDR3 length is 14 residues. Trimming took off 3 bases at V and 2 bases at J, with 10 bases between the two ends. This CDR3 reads CASSQGTSNYGYTF. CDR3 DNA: TGCGCCAGCAGCCAGGGGACTTCCAACTATGGCTACACCTTC.

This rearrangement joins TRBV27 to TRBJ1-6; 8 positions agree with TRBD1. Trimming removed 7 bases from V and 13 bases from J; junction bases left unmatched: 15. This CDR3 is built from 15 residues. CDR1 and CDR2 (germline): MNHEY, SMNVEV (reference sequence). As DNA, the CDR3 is TGTGCCAGCAAGGCGGGGCAGGGGGCCTCTCAGCCCCTCCACTTT. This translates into CASKAGQGASQPLHF.

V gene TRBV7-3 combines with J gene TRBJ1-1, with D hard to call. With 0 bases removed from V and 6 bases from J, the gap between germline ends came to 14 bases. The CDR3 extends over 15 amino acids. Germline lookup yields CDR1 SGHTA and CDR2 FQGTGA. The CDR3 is CASSLTSPRPSEAFF. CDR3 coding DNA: TGTGCCAGCAGCTTAACATCCCCCCGTCCTTCTGAAGCTTTCTTT. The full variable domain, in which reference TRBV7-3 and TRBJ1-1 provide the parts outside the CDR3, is GAGVSQTPSNKVTEKGKYVELRCDPISGHTALYWYRQSLGQGPEFLIYFQGTGAADDSGLPNDRFFAVRPEGSVSTLKIQRTERGDSAVYLCASSLTSPRPSEAFFGQGTRLTVV.

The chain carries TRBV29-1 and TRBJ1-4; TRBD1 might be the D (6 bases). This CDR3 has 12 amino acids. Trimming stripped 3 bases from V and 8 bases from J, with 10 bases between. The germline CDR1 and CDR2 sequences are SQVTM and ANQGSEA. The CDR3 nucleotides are TGCAGCGTTGACAGGGGAGAGGAAAAACTGTTTTTT. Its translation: CSVDRGEEKLFF. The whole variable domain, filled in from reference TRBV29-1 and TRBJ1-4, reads SAVISQKPSRDICQRGTSLTIQCQVDSQVTMMFWYRQQPGQSLTLIATANQGSEATYESGFVIDKFPISRPNLTFSTLTVSNMSPEDSSIYLCSVDRGEEKLFFGSGTQLSVL.

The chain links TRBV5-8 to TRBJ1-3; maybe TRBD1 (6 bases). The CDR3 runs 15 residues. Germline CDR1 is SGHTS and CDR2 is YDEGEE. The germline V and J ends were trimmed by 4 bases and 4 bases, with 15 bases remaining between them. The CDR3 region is CASSPGTRDGNTIYF. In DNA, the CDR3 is TGTGCCAGCAGCCCAGGGACAAGAGACGGAAACACCATATATTTT.

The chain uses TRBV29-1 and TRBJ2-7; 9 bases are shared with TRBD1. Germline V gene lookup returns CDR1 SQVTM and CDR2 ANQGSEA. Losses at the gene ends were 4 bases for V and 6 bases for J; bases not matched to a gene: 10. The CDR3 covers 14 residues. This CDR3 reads CSVGRDRVSREQYF. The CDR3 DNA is TGCAGCGTTGGACGGGACAGGGTCTCTCGCGAGCAGTACTTC.

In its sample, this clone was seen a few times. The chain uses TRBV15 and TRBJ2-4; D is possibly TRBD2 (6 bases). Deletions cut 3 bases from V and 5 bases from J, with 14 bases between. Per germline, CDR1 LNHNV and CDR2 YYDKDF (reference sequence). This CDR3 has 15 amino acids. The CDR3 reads CATSRGGGRENIQYF. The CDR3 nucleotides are TGTGCCACCAGCAGGGGGGGAGGAAGGGAAAACATTCAGTACTTC.

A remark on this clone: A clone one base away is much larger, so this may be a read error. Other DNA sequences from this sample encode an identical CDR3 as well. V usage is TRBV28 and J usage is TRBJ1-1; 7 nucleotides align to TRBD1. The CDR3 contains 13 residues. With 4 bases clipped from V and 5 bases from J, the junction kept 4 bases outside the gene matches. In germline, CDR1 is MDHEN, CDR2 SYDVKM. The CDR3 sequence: CASSSGGGTEAFF. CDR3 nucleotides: TGTGCCAGCAGTTCAGGGGGTGGGACTGAAGCTTTCTTT.

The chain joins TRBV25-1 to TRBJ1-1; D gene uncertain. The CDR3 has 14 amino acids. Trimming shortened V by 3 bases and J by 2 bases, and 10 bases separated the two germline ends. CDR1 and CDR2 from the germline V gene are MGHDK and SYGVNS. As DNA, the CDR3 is TGTGCCAGCAGTGACCCCCGGGGAAACACTGAAGCTTTCTTT. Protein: CASSDPRGNTEAFF.

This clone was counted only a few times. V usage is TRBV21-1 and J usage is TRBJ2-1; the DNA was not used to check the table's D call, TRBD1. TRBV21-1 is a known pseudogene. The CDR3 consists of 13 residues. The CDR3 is CASSTNRVLAQFF. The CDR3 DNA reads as TGTGCCAGCAGCACCAACAGGGTCTTGGCGCAGTTCTTC.

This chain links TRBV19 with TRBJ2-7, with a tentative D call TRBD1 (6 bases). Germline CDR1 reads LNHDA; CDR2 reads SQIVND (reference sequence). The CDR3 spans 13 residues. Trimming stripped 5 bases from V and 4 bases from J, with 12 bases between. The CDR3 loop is CASSPGHLYEQYF. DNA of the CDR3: TGTGCCAGTAGTCCGGGACATCTATACGAGCAGTACTTC.

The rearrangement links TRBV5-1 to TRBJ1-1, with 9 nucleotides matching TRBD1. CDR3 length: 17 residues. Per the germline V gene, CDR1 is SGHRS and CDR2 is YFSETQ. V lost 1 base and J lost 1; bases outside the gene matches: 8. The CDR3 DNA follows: TGCGCCAGCAGCTTGACCGGGACAGGGATCCCGAACACTGAAGCTTTCTTT. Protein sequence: CASSLTGTGIPNTEAFF.

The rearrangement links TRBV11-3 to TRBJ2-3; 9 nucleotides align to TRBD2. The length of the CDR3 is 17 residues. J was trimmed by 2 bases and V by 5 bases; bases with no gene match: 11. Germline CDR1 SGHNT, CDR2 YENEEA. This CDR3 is CASSQRGSGGYTDTQYF. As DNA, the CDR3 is TGTGCCAGCAGCCAACGGGGTAGCGGGGGATACACAGATACGCAGTATTTT.

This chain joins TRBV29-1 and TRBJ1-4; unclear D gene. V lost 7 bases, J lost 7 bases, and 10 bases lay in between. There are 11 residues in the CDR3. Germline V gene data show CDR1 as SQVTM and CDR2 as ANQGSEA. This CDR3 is CSAYRGEKLFF. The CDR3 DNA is TGCAGCGCCTACCGGGGTGAAAAACTGTTTTTT. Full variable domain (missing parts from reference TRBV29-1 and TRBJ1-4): SAVISQKPSRDICQRGTSLTIQCQVDSQVTMMFWYRQQPGQSLTLIATANQGSEATYESGFVIDKFPISRPNLTFSTLTVSNMSPEDSSIYLCSAYRGEKLFFGSGTQLSVL.

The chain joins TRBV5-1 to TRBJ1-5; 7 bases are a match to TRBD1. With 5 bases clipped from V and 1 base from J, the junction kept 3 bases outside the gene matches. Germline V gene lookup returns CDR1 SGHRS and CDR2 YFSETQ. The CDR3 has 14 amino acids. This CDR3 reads CASSPQGSNQPQHF. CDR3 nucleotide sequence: TGCGCCAGCAGTCCACAGGGGAGCAATCAGCCCCAGCATTTT.

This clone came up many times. CDR3 protein: CASSQQGTSEAFF. The CDR3 bases are TGTGCCAGCAGCCAGCAGGGGACCTCTGAAGCTTTCTTT. The V gene is TRBV4-2, the J gene TRBJ1-1; D perhaps matches TRBD1 (6 bases). V lost 3 bases and J 6 bases, leaving 11 bases between the germline ends. Germline assignment: CDR1 LGHNA and CDR2 YNFKEQ. There are 13 residues in the CDR3.

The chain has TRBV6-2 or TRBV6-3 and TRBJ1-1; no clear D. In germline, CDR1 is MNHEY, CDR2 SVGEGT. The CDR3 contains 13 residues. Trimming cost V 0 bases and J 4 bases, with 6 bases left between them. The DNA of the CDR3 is TGTGCCAGCAGTTACTCGAGGAGCACTGAAGCTTTCTTT. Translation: CASSYSRSTEAFF.

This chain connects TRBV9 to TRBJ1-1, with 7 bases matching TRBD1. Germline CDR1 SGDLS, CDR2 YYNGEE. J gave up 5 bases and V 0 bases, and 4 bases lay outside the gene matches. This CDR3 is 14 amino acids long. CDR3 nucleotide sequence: TGTGCCAGCAGCGTAGGAGGGGGCGAGACTGAAGCTTTCTTT. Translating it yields CASSVGGGETEAFF.

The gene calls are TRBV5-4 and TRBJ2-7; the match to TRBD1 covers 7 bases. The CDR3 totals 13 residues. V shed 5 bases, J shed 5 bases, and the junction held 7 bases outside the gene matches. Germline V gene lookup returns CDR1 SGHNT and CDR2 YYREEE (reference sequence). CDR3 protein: CASRIGGQNEQYF. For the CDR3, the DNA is TGTGCCAGCAGAATTGGGGGACAGAACGAGCAGTACTTC.

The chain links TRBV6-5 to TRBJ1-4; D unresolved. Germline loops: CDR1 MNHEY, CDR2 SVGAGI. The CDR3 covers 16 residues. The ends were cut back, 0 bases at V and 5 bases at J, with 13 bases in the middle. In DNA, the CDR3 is TGTGCCAGCAGTTACTCGATATCGGGTGGGAATGAAAAACTGTTTTTT. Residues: CASSYSISGGNEKLFF.

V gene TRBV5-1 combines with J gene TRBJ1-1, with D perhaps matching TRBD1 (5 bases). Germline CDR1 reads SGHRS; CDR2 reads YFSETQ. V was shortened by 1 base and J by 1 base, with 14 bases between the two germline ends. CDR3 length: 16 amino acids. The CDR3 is CASSLSGDSSNTEAFF. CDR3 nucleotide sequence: TGCGCCAGCAGCTTGTCCGGGGACTCCTCGAACACTGAAGCTTTCTTT. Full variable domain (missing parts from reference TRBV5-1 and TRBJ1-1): KAGVTQTPRYLIKTRGQQVTLSCSPISGHRSVSWYQQTPGQGLQFLFEYFSETQRNKGNFPGRFSGRQFSNSRSEMNVSTLELGDSALYLCASSLSGDSSNTEAFFGQGTRLTVV.

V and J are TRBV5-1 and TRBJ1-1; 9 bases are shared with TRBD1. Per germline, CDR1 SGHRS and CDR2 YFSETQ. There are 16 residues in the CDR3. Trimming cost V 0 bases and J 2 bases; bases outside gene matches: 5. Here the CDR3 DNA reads TGCGCCAGCAGCTTGGTAGGGGACAGGGCCAACACTGAAGCTTTCTTT. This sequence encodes CASSLVGDRANTEAFF.

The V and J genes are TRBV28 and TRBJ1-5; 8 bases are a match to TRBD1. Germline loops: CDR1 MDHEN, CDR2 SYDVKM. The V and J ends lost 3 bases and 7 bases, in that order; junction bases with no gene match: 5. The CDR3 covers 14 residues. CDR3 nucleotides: TGTGCCAGCAGTTTCAGGGGGCTCGGCCAGCCCCAGCATTTT. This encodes CASSFRGLGQPQHF.

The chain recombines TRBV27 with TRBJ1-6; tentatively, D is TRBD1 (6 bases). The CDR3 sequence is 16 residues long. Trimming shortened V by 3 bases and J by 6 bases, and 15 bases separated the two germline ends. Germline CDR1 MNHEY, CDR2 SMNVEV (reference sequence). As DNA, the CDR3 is TGTGCCAGCAGTTTTGGGACATTACGGGGTAATTCACCCCTCCACTTT. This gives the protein CASSFGTLRGNSPLHF.

In nucleotides, the CDR3 is TGTGCCAGCAGCTTAGGGGGAGGGGATCAGCCCCAGCATTTT. It encodes CASSLGGGDQPQHF. The V gene is TRBV11-2, the J gene TRBJ1-5; weak D call: TRBD1 (5 bases). The CDR3 is made up of 14 amino acids. Germline V gene lookup returns CDR1 SGHAT and CDR2 FQNNGV. V was trimmed by 1 base and J by 5 bases, leaving 9 bases between them.

The CDR3 bases are TGTGCCAGCAGCCCTTACAACAGGCTAGATGAAAAACTGTTTTTT. This encodes CASSPYNRLDEKLFF. V is TRBV16 and J is TRBJ1-4, with a weak D call TRBD1 (5 bases). Germline CDR1 and CDR2: KGHSY and FQNENV. V was clipped by 4 bases and J by 6 bases, with 15 bases between them. There are 15 residues in the CDR3.